These T cell receptor beta chains were read from a single sample in a study of blood T cell repertoires in COVID-19. Assay used: immunoSEQ multiplex PCR; TCRdb lists only in-frame clones, some missing. This table has 310,000 or so clones, about nine tenths appearing once. Sequenced sample: PBMCs or T cells enriched from blood (not recorded which). The receptors derive from a woman between 18 and 29 years old who had recovered from COVID-19. Each CDR3 is given with its conserved first and last residue. The D gene is left open where the match is weak.

V: TRBV12-3/TRBV12-4
D: NA
J: TRBJ2-3
CDR3: CASSLAVITQYF

V: TRBV30
D: TRBD1
J: TRBJ1-1
CDR3: CAWSADLTQDRGVLPFF

V: TRBV28
D: TRBD1
J: TRBJ1-4
CDR3: CASSLGTVRMGEKLFF

V: TRBV5-1
D: NA
J: TRBJ1-2
CDR3: CASSFTAGDYGYTF

V: TRBV29-1
D: TRBD1
J: TRBJ2-5
CDR3: CSSSKGQNQETQYF

V: TRBV28
D: NA
J: TRBJ1-1
CDR3: CASSLREQEAFF

V: TRBV28
D: NA
J: TRBJ1-2
CDR3: CASSLAGEPSGYGYTF

V: TRBV27
D: TRBD2
J: TRBJ2-7
CDR3: CASSFLAGVPEQYF

V: TRBV4-2
D: TRBD1
J: TRBJ1-5
CDR3: CASSQDFDRGAGQPQHF

V: TRBV5-1
D: TRBD2
J: TRBJ2-2
CDR3: CASSFYPGLVLNTGELFF

V: TRBV27
D: NA
J: TRBJ2-1
CDR3: CASSMGHPQGNEQFF

V: TRBV7-9
D: NA
J: TRBJ1-1
CDR3: CASSLDSPRDTEAFF

V: TRBV3-1/TRBV3-2
D: TRBD2
J: TRBJ2-7
CDR3: CASSLTSGGAYEQYF

V: TRBV9
D: TRBD1
J: TRBJ1-1
CDR3: CASTLQGEEAFF

V: TRBV12-3/TRBV12-4
D: NA
J: TRBJ2-7
CDR3: CASSLDPTYEQYF

V: TRBV27
D: TRBD1
J: TRBJ2-1
CDR3: CASSSGQGQYSNEQFF

V: TRBV5-4
D: NA
J: TRBJ1-1
CDR3: CASTRGINTEAFF

V: TRBV7-3
D: TRBD2
J: TRBJ2-5
CDR3: CASSPTSGGVETQYF

V: TRBV19
D: TRBD1
J: TRBJ1-2
CDR3: CASSQDRGRGYTF

V: TRBV7-2
D: TRBD2
J: TRBJ2-5
CDR3: CASSITSGGVKETQYF

V: TRBV7-3
D: TRBD1
J: TRBJ2-2
CDR3: CASSLTRDRGLGELFF

V: TRBV7-6
D: NA
J: TRBJ2-7
CDR3: CASSLGAGPPGYEQYF

V: TRBV28
D: NA
J: TRBJ2-1
CDR3: CASSILNAGRHEQFF

V: TRBV6-5
D: NA
J: TRBJ1-5
CDR3: CASSDTFSQPQHF

V: TRBV28
D: NA
J: TRBJ1-2
CDR3: CASSFHGRSGGRRNYGYTF

V: TRBV28
D: TRBD2
J: TRBJ2-1
CDR3: CASSSPAGGNYNEQFF

V: TRBV28
D: NA
J: TRBJ1-1
CDR3: CASSFGDRNTEAFF

V: TRBV6-4
D: NA
J: TRBJ2-7
CDR3: CASSDFVVGQSYEQYF

V: TRBV7-2
D: TRBD2
J: TRBJ2-7
CDR3: CASSLDPGGGQYF

V: TRBV28
D: NA
J: TRBJ1-1
CDR3: CASSRPMGGGGTEAFF

V: TRBV28
D: NA
J: TRBJ1-1
CDR3: CETGLGTEAFF

V: TRBV27
D: TRBD1
J: TRBJ1-1
CDR3: CASSLTGGYTEAFF

V: TRBV5-6
D: TRBD1
J: TRBJ2-7
CDR3: CASSPGTVNYEQYF

V: TRBV4-1
D: NA
J: TRBJ1-4
CDR3: CASSPRTVATNEKLFF

V: TRBV11-2
D: NA
J: TRBJ2-1
CDR3: CASRFLVGNEQFF

V: TRBV7-8
D: TRBD1
J: TRBJ1-1
CDR3: CASSLGTGLDLVAFF

V: TRBV19
D: NA
J: TRBJ1-5
CDR3: CASTHIPWQARSNQPQHF

V: TRBV9
D: TRBD2
J: TRBJ2-3
CDR3: CASSGGGLAVDTQYF

V: TRBV5-4
D: NA
J: TRBJ1-2
CDR3: CASSLGSRTPRGYTF

V: TRBV30
D: NA
J: TRBJ2-7
CDR3: CAWSRGDLYEQYF

V: TRBV5-6
D: NA
J: TRBJ1-2
CDR3: CASSLGAGSAYGYTF

V: TRBV9
D: TRBD2
J: TRBJ2-3
CDR3: CASTSGQSTDTQYF

V: TRBV27
D: NA
J: TRBJ1-5
CDR3: CASSSKPNQPQHF

V: TRBV28
D: NA
J: TRBJ1-2
CDR3: CASSTGRGGYGYTF

V: TRBV7-2
D: NA
J: TRBJ2-2
CDR3: CASSSRRANTGELFF